Sequencing of this TCR beta chain was carried out in a study of Ad26.COV2.S vaccination and SARS-CoV-2 variants. Generated by immunoSEQ multiplex PCR, the TCRdb table keeps only in-frame clones and is missing some. This sample has about 500,000 clones, with roughly 87% found just once. As to treatment: some 19 received Ad26.COV2.S at low or high dose, single or two shots; 5 received placebo; per-sample allocation not given. The samples were gathered on day 63 after the first injection of vaccine or placebo. Overall study results and limits: Analyses of TCR breadth and depth may have underestimated total T cell responses. Spike-specific TCR breadth was greater after Ad26.COV2.S than placebo.

V was pared by 2 bases and J by 2 bases, with 8 bases of the junction left unmatched. Per the germline V gene, CDR1 is SGHAT and CDR2 is FQNNGV. The length of the CDR3 is 17 residues. In the case of this clone: Its antigen is currently unknown.

The rearrangement uses TRBV11-2 and TRBJ2-1, with TRBD1 matching over 8 bases. The material sequenced was peripheral blood, taken in a trial of Ad26.COV2.S vaccine versus placebo. The receptor comes from a person between 18 and 65 years old who received the Ad26.COV2.S COVID-19 vaccine or a placebo. The CDR3 reads CASSLRSGGIPYNEQFF. CDR3 nucleotide sequence: TGTGCCAGCAGCTTAAGGTCAGGGGGCATCCCCTACAATGAGCAGTTCTTC. Supplemented by reference TRBV11-2 and TRBJ2-1, the full variable domain reads EAGVAQSPRYKIIEKRQSVAFWCNPISGHATLYWYQQILGQGPKLLIQFQNNGVVDDSQLPKDRFSAERLKGVDSTLKIQPAKLEDSAVYLCASSLRSGGIPYNEQFFGPGTRLTVL.